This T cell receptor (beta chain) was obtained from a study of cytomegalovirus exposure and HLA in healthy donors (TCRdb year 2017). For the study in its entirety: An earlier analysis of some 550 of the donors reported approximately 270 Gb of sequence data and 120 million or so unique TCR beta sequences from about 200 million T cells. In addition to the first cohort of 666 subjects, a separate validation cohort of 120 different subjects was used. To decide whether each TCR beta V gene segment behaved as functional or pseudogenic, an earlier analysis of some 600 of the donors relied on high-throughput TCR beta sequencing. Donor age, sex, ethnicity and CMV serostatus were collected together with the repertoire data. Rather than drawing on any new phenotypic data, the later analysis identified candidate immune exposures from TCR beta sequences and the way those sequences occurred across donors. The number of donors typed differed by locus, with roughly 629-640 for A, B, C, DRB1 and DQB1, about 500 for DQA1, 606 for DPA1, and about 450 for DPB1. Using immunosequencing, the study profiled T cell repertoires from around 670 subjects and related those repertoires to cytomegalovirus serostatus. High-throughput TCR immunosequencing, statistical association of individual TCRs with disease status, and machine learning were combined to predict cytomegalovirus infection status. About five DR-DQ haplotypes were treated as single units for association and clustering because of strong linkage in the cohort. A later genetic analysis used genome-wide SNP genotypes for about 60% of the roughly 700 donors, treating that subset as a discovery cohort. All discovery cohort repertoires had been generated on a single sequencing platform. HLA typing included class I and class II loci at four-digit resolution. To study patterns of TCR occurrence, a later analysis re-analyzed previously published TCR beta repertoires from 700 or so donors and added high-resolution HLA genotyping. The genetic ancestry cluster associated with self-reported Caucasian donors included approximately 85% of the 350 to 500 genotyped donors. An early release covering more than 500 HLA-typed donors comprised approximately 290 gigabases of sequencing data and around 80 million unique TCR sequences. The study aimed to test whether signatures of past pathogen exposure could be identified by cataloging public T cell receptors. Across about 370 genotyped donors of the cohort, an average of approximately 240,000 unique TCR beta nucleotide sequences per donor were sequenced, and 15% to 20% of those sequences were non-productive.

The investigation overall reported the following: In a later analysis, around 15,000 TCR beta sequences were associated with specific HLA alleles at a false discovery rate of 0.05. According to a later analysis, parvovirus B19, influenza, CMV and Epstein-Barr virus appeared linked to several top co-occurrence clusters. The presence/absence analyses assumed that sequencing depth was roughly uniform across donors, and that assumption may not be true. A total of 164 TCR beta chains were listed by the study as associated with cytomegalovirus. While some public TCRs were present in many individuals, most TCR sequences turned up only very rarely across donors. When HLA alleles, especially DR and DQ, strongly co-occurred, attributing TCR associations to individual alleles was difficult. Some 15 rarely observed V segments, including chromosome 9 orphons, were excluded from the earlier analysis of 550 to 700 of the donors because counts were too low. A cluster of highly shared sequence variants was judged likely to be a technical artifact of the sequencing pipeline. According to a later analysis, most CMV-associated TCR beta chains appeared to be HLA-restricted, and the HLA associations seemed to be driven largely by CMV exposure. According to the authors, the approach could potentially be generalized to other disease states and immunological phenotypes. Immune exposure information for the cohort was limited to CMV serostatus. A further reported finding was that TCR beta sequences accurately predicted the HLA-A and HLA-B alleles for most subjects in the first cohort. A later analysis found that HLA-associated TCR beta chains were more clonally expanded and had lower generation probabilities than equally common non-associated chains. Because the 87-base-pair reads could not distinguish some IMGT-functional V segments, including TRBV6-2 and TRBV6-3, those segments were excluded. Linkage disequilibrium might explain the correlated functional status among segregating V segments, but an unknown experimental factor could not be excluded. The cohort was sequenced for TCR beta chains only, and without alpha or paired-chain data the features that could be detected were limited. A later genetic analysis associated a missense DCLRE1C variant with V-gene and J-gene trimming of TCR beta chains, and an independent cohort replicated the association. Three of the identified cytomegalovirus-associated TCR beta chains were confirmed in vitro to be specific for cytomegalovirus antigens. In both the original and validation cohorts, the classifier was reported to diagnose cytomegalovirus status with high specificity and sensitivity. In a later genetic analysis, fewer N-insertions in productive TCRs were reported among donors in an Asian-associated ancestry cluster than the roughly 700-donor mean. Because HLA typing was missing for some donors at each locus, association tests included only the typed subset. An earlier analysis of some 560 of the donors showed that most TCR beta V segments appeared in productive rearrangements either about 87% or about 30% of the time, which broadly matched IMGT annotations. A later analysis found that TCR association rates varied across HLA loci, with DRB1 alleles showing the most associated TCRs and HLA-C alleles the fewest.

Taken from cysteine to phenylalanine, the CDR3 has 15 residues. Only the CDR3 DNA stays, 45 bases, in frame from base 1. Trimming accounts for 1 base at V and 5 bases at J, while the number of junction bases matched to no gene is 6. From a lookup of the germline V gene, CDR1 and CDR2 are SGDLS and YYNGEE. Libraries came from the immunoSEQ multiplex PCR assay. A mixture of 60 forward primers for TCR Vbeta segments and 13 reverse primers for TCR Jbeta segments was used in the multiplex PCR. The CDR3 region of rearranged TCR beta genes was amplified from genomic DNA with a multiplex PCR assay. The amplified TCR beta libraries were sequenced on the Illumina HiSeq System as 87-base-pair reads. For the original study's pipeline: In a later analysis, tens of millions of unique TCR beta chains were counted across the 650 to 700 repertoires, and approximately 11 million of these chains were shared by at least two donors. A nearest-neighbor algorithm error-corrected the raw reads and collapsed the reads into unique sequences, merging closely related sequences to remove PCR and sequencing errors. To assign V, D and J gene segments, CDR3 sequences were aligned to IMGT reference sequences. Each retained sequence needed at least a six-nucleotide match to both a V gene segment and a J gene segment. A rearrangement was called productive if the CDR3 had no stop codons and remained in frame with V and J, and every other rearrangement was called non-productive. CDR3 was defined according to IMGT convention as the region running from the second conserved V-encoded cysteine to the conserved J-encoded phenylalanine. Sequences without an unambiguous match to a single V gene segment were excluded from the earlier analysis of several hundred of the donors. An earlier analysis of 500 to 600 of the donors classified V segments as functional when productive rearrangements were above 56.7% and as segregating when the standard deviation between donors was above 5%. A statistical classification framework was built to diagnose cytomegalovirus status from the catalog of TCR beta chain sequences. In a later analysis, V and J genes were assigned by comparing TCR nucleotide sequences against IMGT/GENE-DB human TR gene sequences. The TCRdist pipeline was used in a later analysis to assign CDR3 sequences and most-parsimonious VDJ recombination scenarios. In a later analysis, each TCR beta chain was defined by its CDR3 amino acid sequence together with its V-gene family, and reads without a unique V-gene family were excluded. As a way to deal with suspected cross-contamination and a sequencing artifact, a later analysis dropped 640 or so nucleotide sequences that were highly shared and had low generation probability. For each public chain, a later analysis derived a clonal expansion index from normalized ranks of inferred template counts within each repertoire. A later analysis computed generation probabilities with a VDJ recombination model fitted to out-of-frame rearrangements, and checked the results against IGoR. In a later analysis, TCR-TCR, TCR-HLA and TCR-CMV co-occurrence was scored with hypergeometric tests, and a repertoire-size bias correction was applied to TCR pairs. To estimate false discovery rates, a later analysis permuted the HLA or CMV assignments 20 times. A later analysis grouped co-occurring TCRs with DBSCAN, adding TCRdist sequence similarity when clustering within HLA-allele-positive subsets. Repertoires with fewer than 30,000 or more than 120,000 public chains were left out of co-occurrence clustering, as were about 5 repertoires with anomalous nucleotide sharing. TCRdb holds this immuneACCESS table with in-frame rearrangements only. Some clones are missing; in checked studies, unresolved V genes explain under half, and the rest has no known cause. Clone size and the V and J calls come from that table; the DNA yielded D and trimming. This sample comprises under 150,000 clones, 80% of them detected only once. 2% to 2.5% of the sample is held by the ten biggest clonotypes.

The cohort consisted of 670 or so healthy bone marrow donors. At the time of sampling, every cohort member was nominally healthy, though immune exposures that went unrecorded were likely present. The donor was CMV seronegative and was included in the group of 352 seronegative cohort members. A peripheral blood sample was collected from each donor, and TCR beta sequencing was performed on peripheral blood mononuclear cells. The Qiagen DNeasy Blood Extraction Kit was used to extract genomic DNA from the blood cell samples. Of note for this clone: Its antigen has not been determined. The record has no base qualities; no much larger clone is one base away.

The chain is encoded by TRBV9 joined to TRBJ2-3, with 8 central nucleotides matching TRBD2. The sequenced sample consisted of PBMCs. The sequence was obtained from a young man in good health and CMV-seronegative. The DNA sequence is TGTGCCAGCAGCGTAAAACTAGCGGCCGGAGATACGCAGTATTTT. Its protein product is CASSVKLAAGDTQYF.